One T cell receptor (beta chain) is described in this entry. What it binds is not known. The sample comes from a study of vaccination and CD4 T cells after COVID-19. As for the study in general: Convalescent patients gave post-COVID blood a median approximately 100 days post-diagnosis, range 35 to 161.

Between the trimmed V and J ends, which lost 5 bases and 6 bases, there was a span of 20 bases. Germline V gene lookup returns CDR1 MNHNS and CDR2 SASEGT. The CDR3 runs to 15 residues. Treatment: approximately nine-day PBMC culture with coronavirus spike peptide pools or control peptides (ViraFEST assay). Oncomine TCR Beta short-read sequencing was applied to DNA from cultured CD4+ T cells. Each CDR3 protein gets one entry after TCRdb re-called the PCR reads with MiXCR. Of approximately 13,000 distinct CDR3 sequences listed, roughly 26% are singletons. Specimen: CD4+ T cells from blood, cultured in vitro, collected before SARS-CoV-2 vaccination. The chain is built from TRBV6-1 and TRBJ2-7, with a possible D match to TRBD1 (8 bases). The TCR comes from a human donor who received a COVID-19 vaccine. CDR3 protein: CASSPQQGGDGEQYF. Written as DNA, the CDR3 is TGTGCCAGCAGTCCTCAACAGGGGGGGGACGGCGAGCAGTACTTC.